A single sample gave rise to the 22 T cell receptor beta chains below, sequenced in a study of T-cell reconstitution after alpha-beta-depleted transplantation in children. Library preparation (for TCRbeta) was performed with unique molecular identifiers. TCRdb used MiXCR to reprocess the PCR reads, holding one entry per CDR3 protein. Altogether about 610,000 distinct CDR3 sequences are present, 10% to 13% being singletons, with the ten largest covering 4% to 5%. Sequences were derived from PBMCs from the stem cell graft donor, sampled from the stem cell graft. These receptors originate from a human donor who donated a stem cell graft to a child with acute myeloid leukemia.

The chain carries TRBV15 and TRBJ2-4, with unresolved D. The V end lost 1 base, the J end lost 0 bases, and 10 bases lay between the germline ends. Germline V gene sequence: CDR1 LNHNV, CDR2 YYDKDF (reference sequence). This CDR3 region has 16 residues. The CDR3 DNA reads as TGTGCCACCAGCAGAGTGGGTACACTAGCCAAAAACATTCAGTACTTC. Translated: CATSRVGTLAKNIQYF.

The gene calls are TRBV6-2 or TRBV6-3 and TRBJ1-5; D gene ambiguous. With 5 bases removed from V and 0 bases from J, the gap between germline ends came to 5 bases. Germline CDR1 reads MNHEY; CDR2 reads SVGEGT. This CDR3 region has 13 residues. The chain's CDR3 is CASSQYSNQPQHF. The CDR3 bases are TGTGCCAGCAGTCAGTATAGCAATCAGCCCCAGCATTTT.

The genes are TRBV15 and TRBJ2-7; D is uncertain. The ends were cut back, 0 bases at V and 5 bases at J, with 8 bases in the middle. The CDR3 sequence is 13 residues long. Germline CDR1 and CDR2: LNHNV and YYDKDF (reference sequence). The CDR3 region has the DNA TGTGCCACCAGCAGAGATAATGCGAACGAGCAGTACTTC. This sequence encodes CATSRDNANEQYF.

Many counts were recorded for this clonotype. V and J are TRBV29-1 and TRBJ2-3; no definite D call. Germline CDR1 and CDR2: SQVTM and ANQGSEA. Trimming cost V 5 bases and J 5 bases, with 8 bases left between them. The CDR3 consists of 11 residues. The CDR3 coding sequence is TGCAGCGTTCGACGGTTAGATACGCAGTATTTT. This sequence encodes CSVRRLDTQYF.

This clonotype has a count of ten or more. The chain joins TRBV7-9 to TRBJ2-3, with D uncertain. Trimming removed 5 bases at V and 1 base at J, with 10 bases between. Germline CDR1 and CDR2: SEHNR and FQNEAQ (reference sequence). This CDR3 has 14 residues. The CDR3 protein is CASSIPLGTDTQYF. The DNA of the CDR3 is TGTGCCAGCAGCATTCCCCTAGGCACAGATACGCAGTATTTT.

This chain links TRBV7-8 with TRBJ1-2; 10 bases agree with TRBD1. V lost 6 bases to trimming and J lost 4 bases; unmatched junction nucleotides: 11. CDR1 and CDR2 (germline): SGHVS, FQNEAQ. The CDR3 covers 16 residues. The CDR3 spells CASRTTGTGDLYGYTF. The CDR3 nucleotides are TGTGCCAGCAGGACTACCGGGACAGGGGATCTCTATGGCTACACCTTC. The variable domain in full, with the rest retrieved from reference TRBV7-8 and TRBJ1-2, is GAGVSQSPRYKVAKRGQDVALRCDPISGHVSLFWYQQALGQGPEFLTYFQNEAQLDKSGLPSDRFFAERPEGSVSTLKIQRTQQEDSAVYLCASRTTGTGDLYGYTFGSGTRLTVV.

This rearrangement joins TRBV4-2 to TRBJ2-1, with D possibly being TRBD1 or TRBD2 (5 bases each). From germline, CDR1 is LGHNA and CDR2 YNFKEQ. Trimming removed 4 bases at V and 3 bases at J, with 25 bases between. This CDR3 spans 19 amino acids. CDR3 region: CASSPEVIGRGAFYNEQFF. The CDR3 DNA follows: TGTGCCAGCAGCCCGGAGGTTATAGGAAGGGGCGCATTCTACAATGAGCAGTTCTTC.

This clonotype was counted at least ten times. CDR3 amino acids: CASSLALEGLNTEAFF. The CDR3 DNA is TGTGCCAGCAGCTTAGCGCTTGAAGGGTTGAACACTGAAGCTTTCTTT. This chain uses TRBV7-6 with TRBJ1-1; unclear D gene. The CDR3 runs to 16 residues. The germline gives CDR1 SGHVS, CDR2 FNYEAQ. The V end was cut by 0 bases, the J end by 0 bases, with 11 bases between.

This clonotype was picked up a small number of times. The rearrangement links TRBV5-1 to TRBJ2-5; D not resolved. The CDR3 loop spans 15 amino acids. Trimming took off 1 base at V and 2 bases at J, with 12 bases between the two ends. Germline lookup yields CDR1 SGHRS and CDR2 YFSETQ. DNA of the CDR3: TGCGCCAGCAGCTTGTTTTGGGATAATCAAGAGACCCAGTACTTC. Translating it yields CASSLFWDNQETQYF.

In its sample, this clonotype was seen a few times. The chain links TRBV6-1 to TRBJ2-7; TRBD2 matches at 12 bases. With 6 bases clipped from V and 5 bases from J, the junction kept 8 bases outside the gene matches. Germline V lookup: CDR1 MNHNS, CDR2 SASEGT. This CDR3 is 15 amino acids long. Here the CDR3 DNA reads TGTGCCAGCAGCCCCTCGACTAGCGGGAGAAACGAGCAGTACTTC. It codes for CASSPSTSGRNEQYF.

This clonotype has just a few counts. The chain joins TRBV20-1 to TRBJ2-5; the match to TRBD1 covers 7 bases. J gave up 7 bases and V 2 bases, and 4 bases lay outside the gene matches. This CDR3 spans 12 amino acids. CDR1 is DFQATT and CDR2 is SNEGSKA in the germline V gene (reference sequence). DNA for the CDR3: TGCAGTGCTAGATGGTCAGGGGGGACCCAGTACTTC. Translation gives CSARWSGGTQYF.

The V gene is TRBV7-2, the J gene TRBJ2-5, with a weak D call TRBD2 (5 bases). CDR3 length equals 14 residues. Trimming pared 5 bases from V and 7 bases from J, leaving 17 bases between. CDR1 is SGHTA, CDR2 FQGNSA, per germline. CDR3: CASSGRPAEVTQYF. CDR3 DNA: TGTGCCAGCAGCGGCCGTCCCGCGGAGGTGACCCAGTACTTC. Combining the CDR3 with reference TRBV7-2 and TRBJ2-5 gives the whole variable domain GAGVSQSPSNKVTEKGKDVELRCDPISGHTALYWYRQSLGQGLEFLIYFQGNSAPDKSGLPSDRFSAERTGGSVSTLTIQRTQQEDSAVYLCASSGRPAEVTQYFGPGTRLLVL.

In this sample, this clonotype turned up many times. The V gene is TRBV7-8, the J gene TRBJ2-7; 8 bases fit TRBD2. This CDR3 region has 16 residues. The V gene's germline CDR1 is SGHVS and CDR2 FQNEAQ. J was trimmed by 5 bases and V by 0 bases; bases with no gene match: 9. The DNA for the CDR3 is TGTGCCAGCAGCTTAGCGGCGGCGGGAGGTCGAAACGAGCAGTACTTC. Translated, it gives CASSLAAAGGRNEQYF.

This clonotype has just a few counts. The rearrangement uses TRBV5-1 and TRBJ1-4; no firm D call. Per the germline V gene, CDR1 is SGHRS and CDR2 is YFSETQ. The CDR3 totals 15 residues. Trimming took off 0 bases at V and 3 bases at J, with 9 bases between the two ends. Here the CDR3 DNA reads TGCGCCAGCAGCTTGGAGGGAGCAGCTAATGAAAAACTGTTTTTT. It encodes CASSLEGAANEKLFF.

J is TRBJ2-5 and V is TRBV29-1, with D perhaps matching TRBD1 (6 bases). CDR1 and CDR2 from the germline V gene are SQVTM and ANQGSEA. The length of the CDR3 is 13 residues. The V gene lost 5 bases and the J gene lost 5 bases, with 15 bases spanning the gap. CDR3 sequence: CSVRGGEGETQYF. The DNA of the CDR3 is TGCAGCGTTCGAGGGGGTGAGGGGGAGACCCAGTACTTC. The full variable domain, in which reference TRBV29-1 and TRBJ2-5 provide the parts outside the CDR3, is SAVISQKPSRDICQRGTSLTIQCQVDSQVTMMFWYRQQPGQSLTLIATANQGSEATYESGFVIDKFPISRPNLTFSTLTVSNMSPEDSSIYLCSVRGGEGETQYFGPGTRLLVL.

There are many counts of this clonotype. V and J are TRBV30 and TRBJ1-2; maybe TRBD1 (6 bases). In germline, CDR1 is GTSNPN, CDR2 SVGIG (reference sequence). Trimming took 3 bases from V and 2 from J, leaving 10 bases between them. CDR3 length: 13 residues. The CDR3 nucleotides are TGTGCCTGGAGCCTAGGGGGGAACTATGGCTACACCTTC. This encodes CAWSLGGNYGYTF.

This clonotype came up many times. The chain employs TRBV7-2 and TRBJ2-1, with D maybe TRBD2 (6 bases). Trimming pared 1 base from V and 3 bases from J, leaving 10 bases between. Germline CDR1 is SGHTA and CDR2 is FQGNSA. The CDR3 consists of 15 residues. CDR3 protein: CASSLVVGSYNEQFF. For the CDR3, the DNA is TGTGCCAGCAGCTTAGTGGTCGGGAGCTACAATGAGCAGTTCTTC.

This clonotype was counted only a few times. J is TRBJ2-2 and V is TRBV27; 9 bases are a match to TRBD1. CDR1 and CDR2 (germline): MNHEY, SMNVEV (reference sequence). V was clipped by 6 bases and J by 0 bases; unmatched bases: 2. The CDR3 consists of 15 residues. CDR3 DNA sequence: TGTGCCAGCAGAGGACAGGGGTCGAACACCGGGGAGCTGTTTTTT. It yields the protein CASRGQGSNTGELFF.

V is TRBV20-1 and J is TRBJ2-1; TRBD2 aligns across 11 bases. J was trimmed by 7 bases and V by 5 bases; bases with no gene match: 4. This CDR3 is built from 13 residues. CDR1 is DFQATT and CDR2 is SNEGSKA in the germline V gene (reference sequence). CDR3 DNA sequence: TGCAGTGCTCATCGGACTAGCGGGAATGAGCAGTTCTTC. Translating it yields CSAHRTSGNEQFF.

This clonotype was found a few times. The gene calls are TRBV29-1 and TRBJ2-7; TRBD2 matches 13 bases. The CDR3 is made up of 13 amino acids. With 6 bases clipped from V and 6 bases from J, the junction kept 5 bases outside the gene matches. From germline, CDR1 is SQVTM and CDR2 ANQGSEA. The chain's CDR3 is CSVAGLAGPEQYF. CDR3 in DNA: TGCAGCGTGGCGGGACTAGCGGGGCCCGAGCAGTACTTC.

This clonotype was found a few times. The genes are TRBV29-1 and TRBJ2-3; 8 nucleotides agree with TRBD2. Germline V lookup: CDR1 SQVTM, CDR2 ANQGSEA. The CDR3 spans 14 residues. The CDR3 bases are TGCAGTGGGGCGGGAGGCTCTAGCACAGATACGCAGTATTTT. This encodes CSGAGGSSTDTQYF.

This clonotype was counted between two and nine times. The chain joins TRBV7-2 to TRBJ2-3; no firm D call. Trimming left V 4 bases short and J 4 bases short, with 9 bases between. CDR1 and CDR2 from the germline V gene are SGHTA and FQGNSA. The CDR3 has 13 amino acids. The CDR3 here is CASSSLSADTQYF. For the CDR3, the DNA is TGTGCCAGCAGCTCTCTAAGCGCAGATACGCAGTATTTT.